This T cell receptor beta chain was retrieved from a study of blood T cells in healthy people across ages. Study-wide points: Naive CD4+ cells and diversity were both higher in long-lived donors than in aged donors.

This clonotype was seen only a few times. Its specificity is unknown. This CDR3 spans 14 amino acids. J was trimmed by 3 bases and V by 4 bases; bases with no gene match: 3. In germline, CDR1 is SGHRS, CDR2 YFSETQ. Primed by a sample-barcoded 5' primer and a J-beta primer mix, a second PCR proceeded for 7 to 11 cycles. Every cDNA was tagged by a template-switch adaptor with 12 random nucleotides. Each CDR3 protein is one row after TCRdb ran MiXCR on the 5' RACE reads. This sample has 660,000 or so distinct CDR3 sequences; approximately 50% occur once, and the top ten carry more than 35%. The donors, healthy Caucasians from Russia, were aged roughly 6 to 95.

This chain uses TRBV5-1 with TRBJ2-1; 8 bases are shared with TRBD1. The source material was blood. The TCR sequence derives from a man aged 55 to 70 in good health. This chain's CDR3 is CASSRTGIYNEQFF. Written as DNA, the CDR3 is TGCGCCAGCAGCCGGACAGGGATCTACAATGAGCAGTTCTTC.